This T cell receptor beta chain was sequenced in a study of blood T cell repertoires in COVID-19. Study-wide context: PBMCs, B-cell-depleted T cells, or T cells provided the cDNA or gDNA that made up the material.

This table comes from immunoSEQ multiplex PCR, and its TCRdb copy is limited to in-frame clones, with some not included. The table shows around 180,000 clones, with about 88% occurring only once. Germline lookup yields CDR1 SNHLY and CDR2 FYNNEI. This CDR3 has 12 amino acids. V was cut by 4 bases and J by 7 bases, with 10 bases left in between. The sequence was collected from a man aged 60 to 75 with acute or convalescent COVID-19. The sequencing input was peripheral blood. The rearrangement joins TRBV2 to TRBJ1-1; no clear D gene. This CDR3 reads CASSVMGDEAFF. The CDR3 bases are TGTGCCAGCAGTGTGATGGGAGATGAAGCTTTCTTT.